The T cell receptor (beta chain) under discussion was sequenced for a study of T-cell reconstitution after alpha-beta-depleted transplantation in children. Construction of the TCRbeta library involved unique molecular identifiers. TCRdb passed the PCR reads through MiXCR, listing each CDR3 protein once. The repertoire holds a few hundred thousand distinct CDR3 sequences, with roughly 13% as singletons. Study-level findings and limits: T-cell numbers and diversity one year post-transplant derived largely from freshly generated T cells. Surviving recipient T cells and thymic progenitors accounted for the high day-60 TCRbeta diversity observed in some patients. After transplant, at about two months, alpha-beta T cells were reportedly derived from several hundred expanded graft clones.

The CDR3 covers 14 residues. V was clipped by 4 bases and J by 2 bases, with 10 bases between them. This clonotype was observed a single time. Its antigen is still unknown. Sequenced here: PBMCs, mostly from graft donor cells, sampled 360 days after TCRalphabeta/CD19-depleted stem cell transplant. This clonotype was sampled from a male patient between 5 and 17 years old who had a stem cell transplant for acute myeloid leukemia, so the T cells may come from the graft donor. The chain employs TRBV12-3 or TRBV12-4 and TRBJ2-3, with D unclear. CDR3 DNA: TGTGCCAGCAGTTATCGCCTATCCACAGATACGCAGTATTTT. Its protein is CASSYRLSTDTQYF.